This record concerns one TCR beta chain sequence. Its antigen is currently unknown. CDR1 SGHDT and CDR2 YYEEEE come from the germline V gene. V dropped 0 bases and J dropped 2 bases, with 13 bases sitting between them. This CDR3 region has 16 residues. The entry originates in a study of persistence of HIV-infected CD4 T cells. Regarding the study as a whole: Antigen-responding cells were enriched for degenerate expanded CDR3beta sequences.

This was the immunoSEQ version 4 assay in survey mode. Template was genomic DNA at roughly 9.3 ng/uL, with up to roughly 1 ug used per sample. Assay used: immunoSEQ multiplex PCR; TCRdb lists only in-frame clones, some missing. The sample carries about 46,000 clones, around 90% recorded once. Anti-CD3/anti-CD28 beads served as a nonspecific positive control stimulus. CD4+ T cells upregulating both CD40 ligand and CD69 were sorted as responding cells. V gene TRBV5-6 combines with J gene TRBJ2-3; D could derive from TRBD1 or TRBD2 (6 bases each). The material was CD4+ T cells sorted from PBMCs after roughly 17-hour stimulation, obtained from a patient who received antiretroviral therapy. This TCR was recovered from an adult woman with HIV who was CMV-seropositive. CDR3 sequence: CASSLVGGQSTDTQYF. The CDR3 DNA is TGTGCCAGCAGCTTGGTTGGGGGGCAATCCACAGATACGCAGTATTTT.